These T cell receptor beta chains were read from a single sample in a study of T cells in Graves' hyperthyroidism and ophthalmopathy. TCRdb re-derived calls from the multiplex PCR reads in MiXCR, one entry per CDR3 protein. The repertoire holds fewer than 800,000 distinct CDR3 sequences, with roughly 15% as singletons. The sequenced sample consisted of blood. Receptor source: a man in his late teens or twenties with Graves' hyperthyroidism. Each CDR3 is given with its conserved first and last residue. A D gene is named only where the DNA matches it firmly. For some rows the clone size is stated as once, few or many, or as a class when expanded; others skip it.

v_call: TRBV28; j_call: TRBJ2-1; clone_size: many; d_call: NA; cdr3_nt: TGTGCCAGCAGCGTGTCAAGGGGGGCCCCCTACAATGAGCAGTTCTTC; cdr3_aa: CASSVSRGAPYNEQFF
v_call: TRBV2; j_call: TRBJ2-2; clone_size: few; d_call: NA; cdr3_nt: TGTGCCAGCAGTGTTCAGAACACCGGGGAGCTGTTTTTT; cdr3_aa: CASSVQNTGELFF
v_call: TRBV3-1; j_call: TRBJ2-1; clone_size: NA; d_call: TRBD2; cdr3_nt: TGTGCCAGCAGCCAAGATTTGGCTAGCGGGAAGACGAATGAGCAGTTCTTC; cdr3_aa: CASSQDLASGKTNEQFF
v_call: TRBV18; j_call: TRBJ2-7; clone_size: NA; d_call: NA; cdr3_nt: TGTGCCAGCTCCTCTAACCGGGATTACGAGCAGTACTTC; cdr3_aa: CASSSNRDYEQYF
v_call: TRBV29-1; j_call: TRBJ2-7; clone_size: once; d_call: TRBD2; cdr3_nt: TGCAGCATACGACCGGGACTAGCGGGAGAGGAGCAGTACTTC; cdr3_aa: CSIRPGLAGEEQYF
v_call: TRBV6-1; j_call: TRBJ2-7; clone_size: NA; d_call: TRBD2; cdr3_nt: TGTGCCAGCAGCGACGGACTAGCGGGAGAGGACTACGAGCAGTACTTC; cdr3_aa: CASSDGLAGEDYEQYF
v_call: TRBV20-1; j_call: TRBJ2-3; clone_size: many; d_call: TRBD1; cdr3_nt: TGCAGTGCCAGACCCAAGGGACAGGGATACACAGATACGCAGTATTTT; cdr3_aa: CSARPKGQGYTDTQYF
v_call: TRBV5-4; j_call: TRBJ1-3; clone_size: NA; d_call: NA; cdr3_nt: TGTGCCAGCAGCTCAAGGACGGACTCTGGAAACACCATATATTTT; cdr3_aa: CASSSRTDSGNTIYF
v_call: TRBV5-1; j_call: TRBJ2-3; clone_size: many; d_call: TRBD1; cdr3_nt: TGCGCCAGCAGCTGGGGGACAGGGGAGACAGATACGCAGTATTTT; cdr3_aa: CASSWGTGETDTQYF
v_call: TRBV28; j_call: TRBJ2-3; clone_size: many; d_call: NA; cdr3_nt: TGTGCCAGCAGTACCTCCGGGCAGGGTCCAGATACGCAGTATTTT; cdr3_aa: CASSTSGQGPDTQYF
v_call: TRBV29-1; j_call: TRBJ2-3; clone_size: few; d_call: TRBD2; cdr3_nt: TGCAGCGTTACCGGGACTAACACGTATACGCAGTATTTT; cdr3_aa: CSVTGTNTYTQYF
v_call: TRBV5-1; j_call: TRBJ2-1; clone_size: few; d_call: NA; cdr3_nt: TGCGCCAGCAGCCCCTGGGGTGTAACGAACAATGAGCAGTTCTTC; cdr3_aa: CASSPWGVTNNEQFF
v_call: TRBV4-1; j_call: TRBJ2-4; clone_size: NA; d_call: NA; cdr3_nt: TGCGCCAGCAGCCAGGACGACTTACCGGACAAAAACATTCAGTACTTC; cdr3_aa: CASSQDDLPDKNIQYF
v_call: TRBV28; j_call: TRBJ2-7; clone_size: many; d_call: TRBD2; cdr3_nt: TGTGCCAGCAGAATTACTAGCGGCTACGAGCAGTACTTC; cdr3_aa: CASRITSGYEQYF
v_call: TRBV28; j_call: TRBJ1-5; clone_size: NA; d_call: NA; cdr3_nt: TGTGCCAGCACCCCCGGGGGGAATAGCAATCAGCCCCAGCATTTT; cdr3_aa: CASTPGGNSNQPQHF
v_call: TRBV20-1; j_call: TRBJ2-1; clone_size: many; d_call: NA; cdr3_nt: TGCAGTGCGGGTCTGGGGTACAATGAGCAGTTCTTC; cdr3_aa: CSAGLGYNEQFF
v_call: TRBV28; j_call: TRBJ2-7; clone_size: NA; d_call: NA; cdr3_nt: TGTGCCAGCAGCTTGGGAGGGGGCGGGCAGTACTTC; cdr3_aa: CASSLGGGGQYF
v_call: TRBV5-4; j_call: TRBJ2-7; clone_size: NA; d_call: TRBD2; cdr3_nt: TGTGCCAGCAGCCAGAGGGGTAGGACTAGCGGGAGGTCCTACGAGCAGTACTTC; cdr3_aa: CASSQRGRTSGRSYEQYF
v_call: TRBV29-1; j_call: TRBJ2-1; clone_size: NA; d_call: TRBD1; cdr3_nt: TGCAGCGTCCATACAGGGGGATCCTACAATGAGCAGTTCTTC; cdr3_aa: CSVHTGGSYNEQFF
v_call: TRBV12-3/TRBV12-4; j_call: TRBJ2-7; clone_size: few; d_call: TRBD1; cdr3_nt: TGTGCCAGCAGTTTCCCCGGGACAGGAGTCGACGAGCGGTACTTC; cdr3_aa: CASSFPGTGVDERYF